The rows below give T cell receptor beta chains drawn from one sample of a study of T cell responses to AZD1222 COVID-19 vaccine. The assay was immunoSEQ multiplex PCR, and TCRdb's table has in-frame clones only and misses some. Of around 80,000 clones listed, 80% to 90% were seen once; the top ten hold 8.5% to 12%. Here the sequenced sample was peripheral blood, taken 28 days after the second AZD1222 dose. The source is an adult who received the AZD1222 COVID-19 vaccine. Each CDR3 is given with its conserved first and last residue. D genes are given only for firm matches. Clone size, where shown, is once, few, many, or a class for clones that have expanded.

d_call	v_call	clone_size	j_call	cdr3_aa	cdr3_nt
TRBD2	TRBV15	NA	TRBJ2-1	CATSRPGLASGYEQFF	TGTGCCACCAGCAGACCGGGACTAGCATCAGGCTATGAGCAGTTCTTC
TRBD1	TRBV7-2	NA	TRBJ1-5	CASSPTGGVKPQHF	TGTGCCAGCAGTCCGACAGGGGGGGTAAAGCCCCAGCATTTT
TRBD2	TRBV5-4	NA	TRBJ2-3	CASSSLAGVPTDTQYF	TGTGCCAGCAGCTCACTAGCGGGGGTACCCACAGATACGCAGTATTTT
TRBD1	TRBV7-6	few	TRBJ2-5	CAGSKGQGKVETQYF	TGTGCCGGCTCCAAGGGACAGGGGAAGGTAGAGACCCAGTACTTC
NA	TRBV19	once	TRBJ1-1	CASSSRGVTEAFF	TGTGCCAGTAGTTCGAGGGGAGTCACTGAAGCTTTCTTT
TRBD1	TRBV19	NA	TRBJ1-2	CASNGRGTGGSNYGYTF	TGTGCCAGTAACGGAAGGGGGACAGGGGGCTCTAACTATGGCTACACCTTC
TRBD1	TRBV29-1	NA	TRBJ1-2	CSVYRGYGYTF	TGCAGCGTTTACAGGGGCTATGGCTACACCTTC
TRBD2	TRBV6-5	few	TRBJ2-5	CASRASGLQETQYF	TGTGCCAGCAGGGCTAGCGGACTCCAAGAGACCCAGTACTTC
NA	TRBV19	NA	TRBJ2-7	CASKISRGDEQYF	TGTGCCAGTAAAATCTCAAGAGGAGACGAGCAGTACTTC
NA	TRBV19	NA	TRBJ1-5	CASSTQTGGNQPQHF	TGTGCCAGTAGTACCCAGACAGGCGGCAATCAGCCCCAGCATTTT
NA	TRBV6-5	NA	TRBJ2-5	CASSLGGSQETQYF	TGTGCCAGCAGTTTGGGGGGATCCCAAGAGACCCAGTACTTC
NA	TRBV7-8	once	TRBJ1-5	CASSTKRTVSNQPQHF	TGTGCCAGCAGCACCAAGAGGACAGTAAGCAATCAGCCCCAGCATTTT
NA	TRBV18	NA	TRBJ1-1	CASSPLVKGTEAFF	TGTGCCAGCTCACCATTGGTCAAGGGGACTGAAGCTTTCTTT
NA	TRBV13	NA	TRBJ1-6	CASSQGVDNSPLHF	TGTGCCAGCAGCCAAGGAGTGGATAATTCACCCCTCCACTTT
NA	TRBV28	NA	TRBJ2-6	CASSSSGGANVLTF	TGTGCCAGCAGTTCCTCTGGAGGGGCCAACGTCCTGACTTTC
NA	TRBV9	NA	TRBJ2-2	CASSVVGVGAGELFF	TGTGCCAGCAGCGTAGTGGGAGTCGGGGCCGGGGAGCTGTTTTTT
NA	TRBV2	NA	TRBJ1-5	CASSENAGGNQPQHF	TGTGCCAGCAGTGAAAATGCAGGGGGCAATCAGCCCCAGCATTTT
NA	TRBV18	NA	TRBJ2-2	CASSRDRTGELFF	TGTGCCAGCTCACGGGACCGCACCGGGGAGCTGTTTTTT
TRBD1	TRBV13	NA	TRBJ2-5	CASSMDRETQYF	TGTGCCAGCAGCATGGACAGGGAGACCCAGTACTTC
NA	TRBV7-8	NA	TRBJ1-4	CASSLARNEKLFF	TGTGCCAGCAGCTTGGCACGGAATGAAAAACTGTTTTTT
NA	TRBV28	NA	TRBJ1-2	CASSLFQSGNGYTF	TGTGCCAGCAGTTTATTCCAATCAGGGAATGGCTACACCTTC
NA	TRBV9	NA	TRBJ1-4	CASSVGGGGRGEKLFF	TGTGCCAGCAGCGTAGGAGGGGGGGGTAGAGGTGAAAAACTGTTTTTT
NA	TRBV3-1/TRBV3-2	few	TRBJ1-3	CASSQLSGGLPNTIYF	TGTGCCAGCAGCCAACTAAGCGGGGGCCTCCCGAACACCATATATTTT
NA	TRBV19	NA	TRBJ1-4	CASSIKGETNEKLFF	TGTGCCAGTAGTATAAAAGGCGAAACCAATGAAAAACTGTTTTTT
NA	TRBV5-8	NA	TRBJ2-1	CASSPNKFYEQFF	TGTGCCAGCAGCCCAAATAAGTTCTATGAGCAGTTCTTC